These 4 T cell receptor beta chains were sequenced from one sample in a study of blood T cell repertoires in COVID-19. Assay used: immunoSEQ multiplex PCR; TCRdb lists only in-frame clones, some missing. The repertoire holds some 220,000 clones, with roughly 80% as singletons. Sequencing input: peripheral blood. Source of these receptors: an older woman with active or convalescent COVID-19.

The chain links TRBV19 to TRBJ1-5; 9 bases line up with TRBD1. V trimming: 7 bases; J trimming: 6 bases; junction bases outside the gene matches: 10. The germline CDR1 and CDR2 sequences are LNHDA and SQIVND (reference sequence). This CDR3 is built from 15 residues. CDR3 in DNA: TGTGCCAGTATGGGTGATCGGGACAGGGCTCAGCCCCAGCATTTT. The encoded protein is CASMGDRDRAQPQHF.

As concerns this clone: The identical CDR3 is also encoded by other nucleotide sequences in the sample. The chain carries TRBV27 and TRBJ1-1, with D perhaps TRBD1 (6 bases). Germline V gene data show CDR1 as MNHEY and CDR2 as SMNVEV (reference sequence). V lost 6 bases to trimming and J lost 1 base, with 9 bases between them. The CDR3 has 13 residues. Written as DNA, the CDR3 is TGTGCCAGCAGCTTGGGACAGAACACTGAAGCTTTCTTT. It codes for CASSLGQNTEAFF.

The chain is built from TRBV5-1 and TRBJ2-5; 7 bases map to TRBD1. The V segment lost 0 bases and the J segment 4 bases; nucleotides outside the gene matches: 6. Germline-derived CDR1 and CDR2 are SGHRS and YFSETQ. This CDR3 has 15 residues. The CDR3 loop is CASSLAGQKLETQYF. The CDR3 bases are TGCGCCAGCAGCTTGGCGGGACAGAAGTTAGAGACCCAGTACTTC. Together with reference TRBV5-1 and TRBJ2-5, the CDR3 gives the full variable domain: KAGVTQTPRYLIKTRGQQVTLSCSPISGHRSVSWYQQTPGQGLQFLFEYFSETQRNKGNFPGRFSGRQFSNSRSEMNVSTLELGDSALYLCASSLAGQKLETQYFGPGTRLLVL.

This rearrangement joins TRBV18 to TRBJ1-2; 8 bases match TRBD1. The CDR3 runs 18 residues. Per germline, CDR1 KGHSH and CDR2 LQKENI. V lost 3 bases, J lost 3 bases, and 15 bases stayed unmatched. The CDR3 DNA reads TGTGCCAGCTCACCCTCTGACAGGGGAGGTTCATGGGACTATGGCTACACCTTC. Amino acids: CASSPSDRGGSWDYGYTF.